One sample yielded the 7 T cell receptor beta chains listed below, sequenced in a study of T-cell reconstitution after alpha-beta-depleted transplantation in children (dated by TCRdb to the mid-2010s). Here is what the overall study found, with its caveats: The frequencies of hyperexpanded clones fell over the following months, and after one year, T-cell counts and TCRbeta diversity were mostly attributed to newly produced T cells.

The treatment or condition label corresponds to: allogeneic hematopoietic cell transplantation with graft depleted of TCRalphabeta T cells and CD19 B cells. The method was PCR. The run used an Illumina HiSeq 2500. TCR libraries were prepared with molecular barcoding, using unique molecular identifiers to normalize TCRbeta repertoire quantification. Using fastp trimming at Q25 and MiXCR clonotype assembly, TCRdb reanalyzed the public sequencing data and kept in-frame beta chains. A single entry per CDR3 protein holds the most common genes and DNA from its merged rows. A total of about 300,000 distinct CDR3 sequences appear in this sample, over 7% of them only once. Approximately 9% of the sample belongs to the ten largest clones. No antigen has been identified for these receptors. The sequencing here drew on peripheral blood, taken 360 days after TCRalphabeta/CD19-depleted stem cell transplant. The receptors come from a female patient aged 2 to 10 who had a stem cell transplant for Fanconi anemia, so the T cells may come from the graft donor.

This CDR3 reads CASSQESTGGLAKNIQYF. CDR3 coding DNA: TGTGCCAGCAGCCAAGAGTCGACAGGGGGTTTAGCCAAAAACATTCAGTACTTC. This chain links TRBV3-1 with TRBJ2-4; 9 nucleotides agree with TRBD1. The ends lost 0 bases at V and 0 bases at J; junction bases unmatched: 6. Germline CDR1 and CDR2: LGHDT and YNNKEL (reference sequence). The CDR3 has 18 amino acids.

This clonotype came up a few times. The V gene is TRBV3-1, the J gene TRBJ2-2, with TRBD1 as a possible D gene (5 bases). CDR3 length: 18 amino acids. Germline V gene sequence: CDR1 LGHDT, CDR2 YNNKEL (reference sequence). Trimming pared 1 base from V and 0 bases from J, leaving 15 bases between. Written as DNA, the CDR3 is TGTGCCAGCAGCCAAGGGTGGGTAGGGGCCGCGAACACCGGGGAGCTGTTTTTT. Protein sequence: CASSQGWVGAANTGELFF. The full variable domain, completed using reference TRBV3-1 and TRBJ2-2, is DTAVSQTPKYLVTQMGNDKSIKCEQNLGHDTMYWYKQDSKKFLKIMFSYNNKELIINETVPNRFSPKSPDKAHLNLHINSLELGDSAVYFCASSQGWVGAANTGELFFGEGSRLTVL.

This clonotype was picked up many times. This CDR3 reads CASSLPGQGADTQYF. The CDR3 DNA is TGTGCCAGCAGTTTGCCGGGACAGGGTGCAGATACGCAGTATTTT. The V gene is TRBV5-6, the J gene TRBJ2-3, with 9 bases matching TRBD1. With V trimmed by 5 bases and J by 4 bases, 8 bases remained unmatched. The CDR3 runs 15 residues. Germline V CDR1 and CDR2: SGHDT, YYEEEE.

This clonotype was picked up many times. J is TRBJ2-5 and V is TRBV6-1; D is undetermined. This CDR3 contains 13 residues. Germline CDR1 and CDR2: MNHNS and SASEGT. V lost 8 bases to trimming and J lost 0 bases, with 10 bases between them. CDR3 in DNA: TGTGCCAGCCGCCACATGTACCAAGAGACCCAGTACTTC. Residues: CASRHMYQETQYF.

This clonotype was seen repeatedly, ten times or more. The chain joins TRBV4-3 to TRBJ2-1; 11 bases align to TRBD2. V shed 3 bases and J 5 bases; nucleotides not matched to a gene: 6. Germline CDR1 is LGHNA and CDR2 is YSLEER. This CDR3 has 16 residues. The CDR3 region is CASSHLSGLADNEQFF. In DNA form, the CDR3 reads TGCGCCAGCAGCCATCTATCGGGACTAGCGGACAATGAGCAGTTCTTC.

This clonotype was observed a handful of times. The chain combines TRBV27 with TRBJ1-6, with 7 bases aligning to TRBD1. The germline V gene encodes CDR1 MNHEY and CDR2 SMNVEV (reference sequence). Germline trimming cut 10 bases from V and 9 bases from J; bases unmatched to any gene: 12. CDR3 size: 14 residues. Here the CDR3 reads CATGGVYGVSPLHF. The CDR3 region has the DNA TGTGCCACAGGGGGAGTCTATGGGGTTTCACCCCTCCACTTT.

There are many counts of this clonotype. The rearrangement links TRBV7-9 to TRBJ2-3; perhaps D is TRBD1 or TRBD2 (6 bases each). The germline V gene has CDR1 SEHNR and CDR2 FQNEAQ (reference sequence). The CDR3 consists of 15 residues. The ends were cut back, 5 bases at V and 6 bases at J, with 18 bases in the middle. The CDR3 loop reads CASSLRGEGLDTQYF. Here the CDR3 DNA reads TGTGCCAGCAGCCTAAGGGGGGAAGGTCTTGATACGCAGTATTTT.